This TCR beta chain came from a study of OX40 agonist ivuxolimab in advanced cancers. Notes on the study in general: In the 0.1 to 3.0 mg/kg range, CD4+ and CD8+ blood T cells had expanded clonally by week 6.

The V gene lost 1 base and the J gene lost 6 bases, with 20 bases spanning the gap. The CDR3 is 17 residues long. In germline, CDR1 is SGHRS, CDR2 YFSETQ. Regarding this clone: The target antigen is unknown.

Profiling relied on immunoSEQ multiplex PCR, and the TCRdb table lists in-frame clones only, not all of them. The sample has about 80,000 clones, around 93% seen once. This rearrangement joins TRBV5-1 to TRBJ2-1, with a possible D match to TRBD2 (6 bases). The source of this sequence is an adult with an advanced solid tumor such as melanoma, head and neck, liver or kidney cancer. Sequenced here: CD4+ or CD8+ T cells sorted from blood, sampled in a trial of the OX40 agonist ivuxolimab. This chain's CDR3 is CASSLQGGLMPFNEQFF. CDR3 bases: TGCGCCAGCAGCTTGCAGGGAGGCCTCATGCCTTTCAATGAGCAGTTCTTC.